This passage covers 26 T cell receptor beta chains from one sample sequenced in a study of T cells in Graves' hyperthyroidism and ophthalmopathy. Amplified TCR beta CDR3 regions derived from RNA transcripts. First-round RT-PCR of the TCR CDR3 relied on the HTBI primer set. TCRdb redid the calling of the multiplex PCR reads with MiXCR, one entry per CDR3 protein. In the table there are about 720,000 distinct CDR3 sequences, around 15% of which are singletons. The sequenced material came from blood. Receptor source: a man aged 18 to 35 with Graves' hyperthyroidism.

At least ten counts were recorded for this clonotype. The genes are TRBV28 and TRBJ1-2; D gene uncertain. From germline, CDR1 is MDHEN and CDR2 SYDVKM. V lost 2 bases and J 7 bases, leaving 8 bases between the germline ends. The CDR3 loop spans 12 amino acids. CDR3: CASSLIGSGYTF. The CDR3 region has the DNA TGTGCCAGCAGTTTAATAGGGAGTGGCTACACCTTC.

This clonotype was recorded at least ten times. V usage is TRBV12-3 or TRBV12-4 and J usage is TRBJ2-5; 7 positions match TRBD2. The CDR3 spans 13 residues. J gave up 5 bases and V 2 bases, and 2 bases lay outside the gene matches. The CDR3 DNA follows: TGTGCCAGCAGTTTAAACGGGAGGGAGACCCAGTACTTC. It yields the protein CASSLNGRETQYF.

This clonotype was recorded many times. The rearrangement joins TRBV12-3 or TRBV12-4 to TRBJ1-1, with D possibly matching TRBD1 (6 bases). Trimming pared 6 bases from V and 1 base from J, leaving 15 bases between. This CDR3 is built from 15 residues. The CDR3 bases are TGTGCCAGCAGGATGGGCGGACAGACGAACACTGAAGCTTTCTTT. As protein: CASRMGGQTNTEAFF.

The genes are TRBV2 and TRBJ1-1; possibly TRBD1 for D (5 bases). CDR3 size: 15 residues. Per germline, CDR1 SNHLY and CDR2 FYNNEI. V was pared by 4 bases and J by 4 bases, with 16 bases between. The CDR3 loop is CASSGRGRAGTEAFF. The CDR3 nucleotides are TGTGCCAGCAGTGGGAGGGGACGGGCGGGCACTGAAGCTTTCTTT.

In this sample, this clonotype turned up many times. The chain is built from TRBV3-1 and TRBJ2-5, with 8 bases matching TRBD2. Germline CDR1 reads LGHDT; CDR2 reads YNNKEL (reference sequence). V lost 1 base to trimming and J lost 2 bases; unmatched junction nucleotides: 3. This CDR3 contains 15 residues. The CDR3 region is CASSQVTSGQETQYF. In nucleotides, the CDR3 is TGTGCCAGCAGCCAAGTCACTAGCGGACAAGAGACCCAGTACTTC.

The chain uses TRBV6-1 and TRBJ2-1; D possibly matches TRBD1 or TRBD2 (5 bases each). The CDR3 has 11 residues. Trimming removed 4 bases from V and 15 bases from J, with 13 bases in between. Germline CDR1 reads MNHNS; CDR2 reads SASEGT. For the CDR3, the DNA is TGTGCCAGCAGTGCACGGGGCGTGCGGTTCTTC. Amino acid sequence: CASSARGVRFF.

This clonotype was detected many times. The rearrangement links TRBV12-3 or TRBV12-4 to TRBJ2-2, with a weak D call TRBD1 (6 bases). This CDR3 contains 15 residues. Deletions cut 8 bases from V and 4 bases from J, with 17 bases between. The CDR3 protein is CASAPGYRVTGELFF. The CDR3 DNA reads TGTGCCAGCGCCCCGGGGTACAGGGTCACCGGGGAGCTGTTTTTT.

This clonotype was counted many times. The J gene is TRBJ1-5, the V gene TRBV12-3 or TRBV12-4; D might be TRBD1 (6 bases). The CDR3 extends over 15 amino acids. Trimming took off 5 bases at V and 5 bases at J, with 16 bases between the two ends. In DNA, the CDR3 is TGTGCCAGCAGTCTTGCTAACAGGGTGGATCAGCCCCAGCATTTT. Residues: CASSLANRVDQPQHF.

This clonotype was observed many times. The CDR3 region is CSARDSGGGSQYEQYF. The DNA of the CDR3 is TGCAGTGCTAGAGATTCCGGCGGGGGCAGCCAGTACGAGCAGTACTTC. The chain carries TRBV20-1 and TRBJ2-7; the D gene is possibly TRBD2 (7 bases). CDR3 length: 16 residues. Trimming removed 0 bases from V and 4 bases from J, with 19 bases in between. Germline assignment: CDR1 DFQATT and CDR2 SNEGSKA (reference sequence).

The table lists this clonotype with many counts. The gene calls are TRBV20-1 and TRBJ2-1; TRBD2 aligns across 11 bases. Trimming took 8 bases from V and 2 from J; bases not matched to a gene: 2. The CDR3 sequence is 13 residues long. CDR1 and CDR2 (germline): DFQATT, SNEGSKA (reference sequence). The CDR3 here is CSSLAGAYNEQFF. Written as DNA, the CDR3 is TGCAGTTCACTAGCGGGAGCCTACAATGAGCAGTTCTTC.

A few counts support this clonotype. The rearrangement joins TRBV12-3 or TRBV12-4 to TRBJ2-3; D perhaps matches TRBD2 (6 bases). The CDR3 length is 15 residues. Trimming pared 0 bases from V and 2 bases from J, leaving 9 bases between. This CDR3 reads CASSLAEDYTDTQYF. CDR3 sequence (DNA): TGTGCCAGCAGTTTAGCAGAGGACTACACAGATACGCAGTATTTT.

CDR3 coding DNA: TGCGCCAGCACCCAGGACAGGAACACTGAAGCTTTCTTT. Amino acid sequence: CASTQDRNTEAFF. The chain uses TRBV5-1 and TRBJ1-1; a possible D gene is TRBD1 (6 bases). Germline values: CDR1 SGHRS, CDR2 YFSETQ. The CDR3 length is 13 residues. The germline V and J ends were trimmed by 6 bases and 1 base, with 10 bases remaining between them.

This clonotype has ten or more counts. The rearrangement links TRBV11-2 to TRBJ2-7; D remains ambiguous. The V and J ends lost 3 bases and 2 bases respectively, with 11 bases between them. Germline CDR1 and CDR2: SGHAT and FQNNGV. This CDR3 region has 14 residues. This chain's CDR3 is CASSLTRQTYEQYF. CDR3 in DNA: TGTGCCAGCAGCTTGACTCGACAAACCTACGAGCAGTACTTC.

There are many counts of this clonotype. The rearrangement joins TRBV20-1 to TRBJ2-7; no clear D gene. V shed 0 bases and J shed 0 bases, with 9 bases lying between them. Germline values: CDR1 DFQATT, CDR2 SNEGSKA (reference sequence). This CDR3 has 14 residues. The CDR3, as DNA: TGCAGTGCTAGAGATAAAAGGGACTCCTACGAGCAGTACTTC. It codes for CSARDKRDSYEQYF.

This clonotype was detected ten times or more. The rearrangement joins TRBV28 to TRBJ2-5; perhaps TRBD1 as D (5 bases). Germline V gives CDR1 MDHEN, CDR2 SYDVKM. CDR3 length: 17 amino acids. The V and J ends lost 5 bases and 4 bases respectively, with 23 bases between them. CDR3 amino acids: CASSLPLTVTKRETQYF. The CDR3 DNA sequence: TGTGCCAGCAGTCTCCCCCTGACAGTGACCAAACGAGAGACCCAGTACTTC.

DNA for the CDR3: TGTGCCGACGACCTTCTAGTACAGGGTTGGGGGAACACTGAAGCTTTCTTT. It yields the protein CADDLLVQGWGNTEAFF. The chain joins TRBV7-9 to TRBJ1-1; tentative D call: TRBD1 (6 bases). Trimming removed 11 bases at V and 1 base at J, with 26 bases between. This CDR3 is built from 17 residues. Germline CDR1 reads SEHNR; CDR2 reads FQNEAQ (reference sequence). The full variable domain, rest sourced from reference TRBV7-9 and TRBJ1-1, is DTGVSQNPRHKITKRGQNVTFRCDPISEHNRLYWYRQTLGQGPEFLTYFQNEAQLEKSRLLSDRFSAERPKGSFSTLEIQRTEQGDSAMYLCADDLLVQGWGNTEAFFGQGTRLTVV.

The V call is TRBV30, the J call TRBJ1-3, with D uncertain. V gave up 8 bases and J gave up 1 base, with 9 bases separating them. Germline assignment: CDR1 GTSNPN and CDR2 SVGIG (reference sequence). The CDR3 covers 12 residues. CDR3 amino acids: CARSPSGNTIYF. The DNA of the CDR3 is TGTGCCCGAAGTCCTTCTGGAAACACCATATATTTT.

This clonotype was seen at least ten times. The chain joins TRBV27 to TRBJ2-7, with a weak D call TRBD2 (6 bases). Germline assignment: CDR1 MNHEY and CDR2 SMNVEV (reference sequence). The ends were cut back, 2 bases at V and 4 bases at J, with 12 bases in the middle. This CDR3 spans 14 amino acids. CDR3 bases: TGTGCCAGCAGTTTAGGTAGCGGACCTTACGAGCAGTACTTC. This gives the protein CASSLGSGPYEQYF.

The CDR3 loop reads CASSLQGVRFF. CDR3 bases: TGTGCCAGCAGCTTACAGGGGGTTCGGTTCTTC. This chain connects TRBV3-1 to TRBJ2-1, with TRBD1 identical over 8 bases. The CDR3 spans 11 residues. Per germline, CDR1 LGHDT and CDR2 YNNKEL (reference sequence). V gave up 5 bases and J gave up 15 bases; unmatched junction bases: 6.

This clonotype was picked up many times. The CDR3 DNA is TGCAGTGCTAAAACAACAGGGTGGGATCAGCCCCAGCATTTT. It yields the protein CSAKTTGWDQPQHF. V usage is TRBV20-1 and J usage is TRBJ1-5; possibly TRBD1 for D (6 bases). The CDR3 consists of 14 residues. Per the germline V gene, CDR1 is DFQATT and CDR2 is SNEGSKA (reference sequence). Deletions cut 4 bases from V and 5 bases from J, with 15 bases between.

This clonotype has a count of ten or more. V usage is TRBV11-2 and J usage is TRBJ2-1; TRBD2 agrees at 12 bases. This CDR3 has 17 residues. Germline assignment: CDR1 SGHAT and CDR2 FQNNGV. V gave up 4 bases and J gave up 5 bases; unmatched junction bases: 9. This CDR3 is CASSSLLAGGVDNEQFF. CDR3 DNA sequence: TGTGCCAGCAGCTCGCTACTAGCGGGAGGAGTCGACAATGAGCAGTTCTTC.

This clonotype was found many times. This chain links TRBV10-3 with TRBJ2-5; TRBD2 is a possible D gene (6 bases). Germline V gives CDR1 ENHRY, CDR2 SYGVKD. The V and J ends lost 6 bases and 3 bases respectively, with 11 bases between them. The CDR3 covers 13 residues. CDR3 nucleotide sequence: TGTGCCATCAGGGGGACTGTAAAAGAGACCCAGTACTTC. It specifies CAIRGTVKETQYF.

The chain employs TRBV5-6 and TRBJ2-7, with D perhaps TRBD1 (5 bases). Germline lookup yields CDR1 SGHDT and CDR2 YYEEEE. The germline V and J ends were trimmed by 0 bases and 5 bases, with 15 bases remaining between them. This CDR3 contains 15 residues. CDR3 residues: CASSLVSRVAHEQYF. As DNA, the CDR3 is TGTGCCAGCAGCTTGGTAAGCAGGGTAGCACACGAGCAGTACTTC.

This clonotype has only a few counts. The germline gene is not matched at one end of the junction; a read error may be the cause. CDR3 nucleotide sequence: TGTGCCAGCAGCGAAGTTCCCTGGACAGGGGGTAGGGAGCAGTACTTC. Protein: CASSEVPWTGGREQYF. This chain joins TRBV2 and TRBJ2-7, with 10 bases that match TRBD1. Germline values: CDR1 SNHLY, CDR2 FYNNEI. CDR3 size: 16 residues.

This clonotype was picked up many times. J is TRBJ2-7 and V is TRBV18; D gene unclear. Germline lookup yields CDR1 KGHSH and CDR2 LQKENI. Trimming left V 4 bases short and J 4 bases short, with 17 bases between. This CDR3 has 15 amino acids. The CDR3 nucleotides are TGTGCCAGCTCACACTCGTTTTCAGCCCAATACGAGCAGTACTTC. It codes for CASSHSFSAQYEQYF.

The V gene is TRBV29-1, the J gene TRBJ2-5; 8 bases agree with TRBD1. Looked up from germline, CDR1 is SQVTM and CDR2 is ANQGSEA. J gave up 6 bases and V 5 bases, and 5 bases lay outside the gene matches. The CDR3 spans 12 residues. The DNA of the CDR3 is TGCAGCGTTACCAGGGGGCGGAAGACCCAGTACTTC. Protein: CSVTRGRKTQYF.